The text below deals with one TCR beta chain. Antigen specificity is unknown. The data were taken from a study of CD8+ T cells in alopecia areata. Study-wide background: Treated patients were given oral tofacitinib, which was dosed at 5 to 10 mg twice daily. Whole-study results and caveats: Affected lesional scalp, above all in alopecia totalis/universalis, was more clonal than normal scalp.

Extraction and reverse transcription of RNA yielded cDNA as the sequencing template. Libraries were prepared by immunoSEQ multiplex PCR; TCRdb keeps only in-frame clonotypes and omits some of them. The repertoire includes about 140,000 clones, about 60% of them detected once, and around 6% sits in the top ten. Individuals with alopecia areata gave both lesional scalp punch biopsies and peripheral blood for collection. Researchers picked out CD4+ and CD8+ T cells from PBMCs by sorting. Per germline, CDR1 MGHDK and CDR2 SYGVNS. The CDR3 length is 14 residues. V shed 8 bases and J shed 0 bases, with 10 bases lying between them.

This specimen was CD4+ T cells sorted from blood, taken at week 0. This sequence originates from a human donor with alopecia areata. J is TRBJ2-2 and V is TRBV25-1; D unresolved. The CDR3 coding sequence is TGTGCCAGCGACTCGGGTTCGAACACCGGGGAGCTGTTTTTT. The encoded protein is CASDSGSNTGELFF.